The source of this T cell receptor beta chain is a study of cytomegalovirus exposure and HLA in healthy donors. Germline assignment: CDR1 SGHDT and CDR2 YYEEEE. The CDR3 is made up of 17 amino acids. Trimming took 2 bases from V and 1 from J; bases not matched to a gene: 7. Researchers ran the PCR with 60 Vbeta and 13 Jbeta primers. Here immunoSEQ multiplex PCR was the method, and the copy in TCRdb shows in-frame clones only, minus some. The sample table sets out tens of thousands of clones. On this clone itself: Its antigen remains unidentified.

Study-level results: According to a later analysis, donors in an Asian-associated ancestry cluster reportedly had fewer N-insertions than the roughly 670-donor mean.

This sequence originates from a man aged 50-59 years in good health and CMV-seropositive. Specimen: PBMCs. J is TRBJ2-5 and V is TRBV5-6, with TRBD2 identical over 11 bases. CDR3 region: CASSFPLGTSGQETQYF. Here the CDR3 DNA reads TGTGCCAGCAGCTTCCCTCTGGGGACTAGCGGCCAAGAGACCCAGTACTTC.